The clone carrying this TCR beta chain was seen repeatedly, ten times or more. Its target is not known. The source of the sample is a study of T cells after yellow fever vaccination. For the study at large: The fractions with low cell numbers were processed using SMART-Seq v4 Ultra Low Input.

TCRdb analysed the 5' RACE reads with MiXCR anew, one entry per CDR3 protein. The sample records roughly 110,000 distinct CDR3 sequences, 7.5% to 9.5% being singletons. Regarding the study as a whole: There was a possibility that FACS-sorted repertoires contained abundant clonotypes contaminating from the bulk population. The booster response re-showed most primary clones: roughly 97% CD4, roughly 91% CD8. The CD4 and CD8 compartments had a small share of their clonotypes in common.

From germline, CDR1 is SGHRS and CDR2 YFSETQ. V lost 1 base and J 2 bases, leaving 7 bases between the germline ends. The CDR3 has 15 amino acids. This sequence was found in a man aged 25-45 years who received the YFV17D yellow fever vaccine. The sequences come from CD8+ T cells sorted from PBMCs, collected 45 days after the yellow fever booster vaccination. The chain links TRBV5-1 to TRBJ2-6; the D is unclear. As DNA, the CDR3 is TGCGCCAGCAGCTTGTCCAGACCTGGGGCCAACGTCCTGACTTTC. It encodes CASSLSRPGANVLTF.